At least ten counts were recorded for the clone carrying this TCR beta chain. Its antigen is as yet unknown. This specimen comes from a study of CD8+CD57+ T cells in acquired aplastic anemia. General study findings and limits: The same twenty-nine CD8+ CDR3 sequences occurred in patients and in controls.

The germline V gene encodes CDR1 LGHDT and CDR2 YNNKEL (reference sequence). The ends lost 3 bases at V and 5 bases at J; junction bases unmatched: 5. This CDR3 contains 15 residues. Patients included in sequencing had previously demonstrated CD8+CD57+ cell expansion by flow cytometry. Template material for TCR beta VDJ and CDR3 profiling consisted of genomic DNA. TCRdb reanalysed the reads using MiXCR and keeps one entry per CDR3 protein. The table includes 150,000 to 200,000 distinct CDR3 sequences, under 55% detected once. This sequence was found in a human donor with aplastic anemia. The V and J genes are TRBV3-1 and TRBJ1-2, with 11 bases aligning to TRBD1. Sample: sorted CD4+, CD8+, or CD8+CD57+ T cells (not recorded which) from PBMCs. In DNA, the CDR3 is TGTGCCAGCAGCCAGCGGGACAGGGGGGGTTATGGCTACACCTTC. This translates into CASSQRDRGGYGYTF.